This T cell receptor beta chain was retrieved from a study of T cell responses to AZD1222 COVID-19 vaccine. Study-level findings and limits: Only a handful of AZD1222 recipients, five to seven in all, had baseline seropositivity.

Concerning this clone: Its antigen is undetermined.

The CDR3 is made up of 16 amino acids. V trimming: 5 bases; J trimming: 4 bases; junction bases outside the gene matches: 11. CDR1 and CDR2 from the germline V gene are SGHVS and FNYEAQ. Here immunoSEQ multiplex PCR was the method, and the copy in TCRdb shows in-frame clones only, minus some. The table includes about 110,000 clones, 70% to 90% detected once. The V call is TRBV7-6, the J call TRBJ2-4; 7 nucleotides agree with TRBD1. This TCR was sampled from an adult in good health. Specimen: peripheral blood, collected on day 0 of AZD1222 vaccination. For the CDR3, the DNA is TGTGCCAGCAGCCCCGGGACAGACACAACTAAAAACATTCAGTACTTC. This encodes CASSPGTDTTKNIQYF.